This T cell receptor (beta chain) came from a study of OX40 agonist ivuxolimab in advanced cancers. Study context: Prior therapy, whether anti-PD-1, anti-PD-L1 or anti-CTLA-4, was allowed, and about 40% had some.

People who had autoimmune disease history or systemic immunosuppression were excluded. Generated by immunoSEQ multiplex PCR, the TCRdb table keeps only in-frame clones and is missing some. The sample holds 35,000 or so clones; 70% to 85% are singletons and the top ten take 1.5% to 2%. V trimming: 2 bases; J trimming: 4 bases; junction bases outside the gene matches: 9. This CDR3 comprises 16 residues. CDR1 and CDR2 from the germline V gene are MNHNY and SVGAGI (reference sequence). The chain couples TRBV6-6 to TRBJ1-2, with 8 bases matching TRBD1. The source is an adult with an advanced solid tumor such as melanoma, head and neck, liver or kidney cancer. Material: CD4+ or CD8+ T cells sorted from blood, obtained in a trial of the OX40 agonist ivuxolimab. CDR3 coding DNA: TGTGCCAGCAGTTACCGACAGGGGAGGTCGGTCTATGGCTACACCTTC. The encoded protein is CASSYRQGRSVYGYTF.